The present TCR beta chain was sequenced within a study of T cells after somatic rescue of genetic block. Trimming took off 5 bases at V and 5 bases at J, with 9 bases between the two ends. This CDR3 spans 12 amino acids. CDR1 is SEHNR, CDR2 FQNEAQ, per germline (reference sequence). Profiled with immunoSEQ multiplex PCR; TCRdb holds only in-frame clones, not every one. This table holds around 100,000 clones, 75% to 95% found once. This chain links TRBV7-9 with TRBJ1-2, with unresolved D. The origin of this receptor is a woman aged 18-29 years. Material for sequencing was peripheral blood mononuclear cells (PBMCs). CDR3 in amino acids: CASSPRSYGYTF. The CDR3 nucleotides read TGTGCCAGCAGCCCCCGTAGTTATGGCTACACCTTC.